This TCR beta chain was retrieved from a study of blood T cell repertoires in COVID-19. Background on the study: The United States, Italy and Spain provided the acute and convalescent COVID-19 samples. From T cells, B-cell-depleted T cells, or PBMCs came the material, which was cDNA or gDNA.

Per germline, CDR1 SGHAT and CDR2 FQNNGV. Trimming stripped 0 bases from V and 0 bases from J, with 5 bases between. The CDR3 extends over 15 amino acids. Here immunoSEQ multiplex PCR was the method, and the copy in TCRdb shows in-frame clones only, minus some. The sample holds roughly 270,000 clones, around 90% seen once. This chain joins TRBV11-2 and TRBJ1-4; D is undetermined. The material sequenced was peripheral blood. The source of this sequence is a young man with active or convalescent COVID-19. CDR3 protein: CASSLEQTTNEKLFF. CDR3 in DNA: TGTGCCAGCAGCTTAGAACAGACAACTAATGAAAAACTGTTTTTT.